Below, 15 T cell receptor beta chains from the same sample are listed, as sequenced in a study of shared clonotypes between healthy human individuals. TCRdb keeps only in-frame clones here, not all; method: immunoSEQ multiplex PCR. The sample contains 2 million to 2.5 million clones, approximately 95% of which appear only once. The material sequenced was naive CD4+ T cells sorted from blood. Subset denoted: CD45RA+ positively selected. The receptors here all came from a man younger than 30 in good health.

This clone was recorded once. The V call is TRBV7-2, the J call TRBJ2-3; D possibly corresponds to TRBD2 (5 bases). This CDR3 has 15 residues. V lost 1 base and J lost 10, with 18 bases in between. Germline CDR1 and CDR2: SGHTA and FQGNSA. The CDR3 DNA is TGTGCCAGCAGCTTAGGCGTGACTACCGGTCTCCCGCAGTATTTT. The encoded protein is CASSLGVTTGLPQYF.

The chain links TRBV7-2 to TRBJ1-1, with TRBD1 matching over 8 bases. The V gene end was trimmed by 5 bases and the J gene end by 5 bases; junction bases not matched to a gene: 7. The CDR3 runs 14 residues. Germline CDR1 and CDR2: SGHTA and FQGNSA. The CDR3 DNA follows: TGTGCCAGCAGCCAGGGGGACAGGCAGACTGAAGCTTTCTTT. Its translation: CASSQGDRQTEAFF.

The chain combines TRBV28 with TRBJ2-7; D remains ambiguous. The CDR3 is 14 residues long. Looked up from germline, CDR1 is MDHEN and CDR2 is SYDVKM. The V and J ends lost 4 bases and 2 bases respectively, with 12 bases between them. CDR3 sequence reads: CASSSPVKPYEQYF. The CDR3 region has the DNA TGTGCCAGCAGTTCCCCAGTGAAACCCTACGAGCAGTACTTC.

The chain employs TRBV7-9 and TRBJ2-7, with 7 bases identical to TRBD2. This CDR3 is built from 18 residues. Germline V gene sequence: CDR1 SEHNR, CDR2 FQNEAQ (reference sequence). The J segment lost 3 bases and the V segment lost 1 base, leaving 15 bases of the junction unmatched. CDR3 loop: CASSLVRGRLAADYEQYF. The CDR3 region has the DNA TGTGCCAGCAGCTTAGTGAGGGGCCGACTAGCCGCCGACTACGAGCAGTACTTC.

The CDR3, as DNA: TGCGCCAGCAGCCCTCTGACAGGATTCAATCAGCCCCAGCATTTT. Encoded protein: CASSPLTGFNQPQHF. J is TRBJ1-5 and V is TRBV5-1, with a possible D match to TRBD1 (6 bases). V lost 4 bases to trimming and J lost 3 bases, with 14 bases between them. From germline, CDR1 is SGHRS and CDR2 YFSETQ. The CDR3 contains 15 residues.

This clone was detected once. This chain links TRBV6-1 with TRBJ2-3, with D maybe TRBD2 (6 bases). The CDR3 consists of 15 residues. V gave up 6 bases and J gave up 4 bases, with 17 bases separating them. Germline V lookup: CDR1 MNHNS, CDR2 SASEGT. The DNA for the CDR3 is TGTGCCAGCAGGGGAGCGGGTAAGTTTTCAGATACGCAGTATTTT. Translating it yields CASRGAGKFSDTQYF.

This chain joins TRBV10-3 and TRBJ1-6; perhaps TRBD1 as D (6 bases). The CDR3 sequence is 16 residues long. The V end lost 0 bases, the J end lost 9 bases, and 15 bases lay between the germline ends. From germline, CDR1 is ENHRY and CDR2 SYGVKD. The CDR3 bases are TGTGCCATCAGTGAGTCTATTGGGGGGCGGAGTTCACCCCTCCACTTT. Translating it yields CAISESIGGRSSPLHF.

Worth noting for this clone: This same CDR3 is encoded by further DNA sequences in the sample. V is TRBV18 and J is TRBJ2-7; D might be TRBD1 (5 bases). Germline CDR1 is KGHSH and CDR2 is LQKENI. With 3 bases removed from V and 4 bases from J, the gap between germline ends came to 10 bases. The CDR3 covers 13 residues. The CDR3 sequence is CASSPAQGYEQYF. The DNA of the CDR3 is TGTGCCAGCTCACCGGCGCAGGGTTACGAGCAGTACTTC.

This chain connects TRBV11-2 to TRBJ1-5; no firm D call. This CDR3 spans 15 amino acids. Trimming pared 0 bases from V and 3 bases from J, leaving 9 bases between. Germline values: CDR1 SGHAT, CDR2 FQNNGV. The CDR3 nucleotides are TGTGCCAGCAGCTTAGATCCCGGGCACAATCAGCCCCAGCATTTT. Its translation: CASSLDPGHNQPQHF.

The V gene is TRBV9, the J gene TRBJ1-6; possibly TRBD1 for D (6 bases). Germline V gene data show CDR1 as SGDLS and CDR2 as YYNGEE. Between the trimmed V and J ends, which lost 5 bases and 5 bases, there was a span of 11 bases. CDR3 size: 14 residues. DNA of the CDR3: TGTGCCAGCAGAGGGTCAGGGGATAATTCACCCCTCCACTTT. Amino acids: CASRGSGDNSPLHF.

J is TRBJ1-2 and V is TRBV7-3; D not certain. With 0 bases removed from V and 8 bases from J, the gap between germline ends came to 22 bases. CDR1 SGHTA and CDR2 FQGTGA come from the germline V gene. The CDR3 has 17 residues. CDR3 amino acids: CASSLTSVCDCLSGYTF. As DNA, the CDR3 is TGTGCCAGCAGCTTAACCTCCGTCTGTGACTGCCTTTCCGGCTACACCTTC.

The chain carries TRBV10-3 and TRBJ2-7; 11 positions agree with TRBD2. The CDR3 covers 13 residues. Trimming took 6 bases from V and 5 from J; bases not matched to a gene: 3. Germline CDR1 and CDR2: ENHRY and SYGVKD. The CDR3 DNA sequence: TGTGCCATCAGACTAGCGGGGGTGAACGAGCAGTACTTC. The encoded protein is CAIRLAGVNEQYF.

This sequence joins TRBV2 and TRBJ1-2, with 10 positions matching TRBD1. The CDR3 contains 15 residues. J lost 2 bases, V lost 5 bases, and 5 bases had no gene match. Germline CDR1 reads SNHLY; CDR2 reads FYNNEI. The CDR3 bases are TGTGCCAGCAGTCGGACAGGGGGACAAAACTATGGCTACACCTTC. It specifies CASSRTGGQNYGYTF.

The gene calls are TRBV27 and TRBJ1-5, with unresolved D. V lost 6 bases and J lost 3, with 12 bases in between. The CDR3 loop spans 14 amino acids. Germline values: CDR1 MNHEY, CDR2 SMNVEV (reference sequence). The CDR3 coding sequence is TGTGCCAGCAGGAAGGAACACTCCAATCAGCCCCAGCATTTT. It codes for CASRKEHSNQPQHF.

The CDR3 bases are TGTGCCAGCTCACCGGGACAGGGGCTCAGCGGGTACGAGCAGTACTTC. This encodes CASSPGQGLSGYEQYF. The gene calls are TRBV18 and TRBJ2-7; TRBD1 matches 10 bases. Germline V gives CDR1 KGHSH, CDR2 LQKENI. The V segment lost 3 bases and the J segment 4 bases; nucleotides outside the gene matches: 9. The CDR3 runs 16 residues.